These 29 T cell receptor beta chains were sequenced from one sample in a study of blood T cell repertoires in COVID-19. This table comes from immunoSEQ multiplex PCR, and its TCRdb copy is limited to in-frame clones, with some not included. The data hold just under 90,000 clones, with approximately 75% observed a single time. The sequenced material came from peripheral blood. Every receptor here comes from a woman older than 75 with acute or convalescent COVID-19.

This chain joins TRBV12-3 or TRBV12-4 and TRBJ1-4, with 7 bases identical to TRBD1. The CDR3 covers 11 residues. Trimming cost V 6 bases and J 12 bases; bases outside gene matches: 4. CDR3 nucleotide sequence: TGTGCCAGCAGAGACAGGGTGGAACTGTTTTTT. Translated, it gives CASRDRVELFF.

The chain has TRBV18 and TRBJ1-2; D call uncertain. Trimming shortened V by 2 bases and J by 4 bases, and 11 bases separated the two germline ends. Per the germline V gene, CDR1 is KGHSH and CDR2 is LQKENI. The CDR3 extends over 14 amino acids. Written as DNA, the CDR3 is TGTGCCAGCTCACCAATGACACAGATCTATGGCTACACCTTC. Amino acid sequence: CASSPMTQIYGYTF.

This chain links TRBV29-1 with TRBJ1-2; TRBD1 matches at 7 bases. V lost 8 bases, J lost 7 bases, and 13 bases stayed unmatched. CDR1 is SQVTM, CDR2 ANQGSEA, per germline. The CDR3 is made up of 13 amino acids. The CDR3 reads CSTAGGGRIGYTF. In DNA, the CDR3 is TGCAGCACCGCAGGGGGAGGAAGGATTGGCTACACCTTC.

In this sample, this clone turned up many times. The chain employs TRBV15 and TRBJ1-4, with TRBD1 identical over 10 bases. There are 14 residues in the CDR3. Germline CDR1 reads LNHNV; CDR2 reads YYDKDF (reference sequence). V gave up 7 bases and J gave up 6 bases; unmatched junction bases: 5. The CDR3 DNA sequence: TGTGCCACCATCTCCGGGACAGGGGATGAAAAACTGTTTTTT. It translates to CATISGTGDEKLFF.

This clone was seen a handful of times. V is TRBV19 and J is TRBJ2-6; 9 bases map to TRBD1. Germline V gives CDR1 LNHDA, CDR2 SQIVND (reference sequence). This CDR3 comprises 18 residues. V shed 6 bases, J shed 4 bases, and the junction held 13 bases outside the gene matches. The CDR3 loop reads CASSDAGTGSAGANVLTF. The CDR3, as DNA: TGTGCCAGTAGCGACGCCGGGACAGGGTCGGCCGGGGCCAACGTCCTGACTTTC.

This chain joins TRBV5-5 and TRBJ2-5; D remains unclear. CDR1 is SGHKS, CDR2 YYEKEE, per germline (reference sequence). Trimming pared 4 bases from V and 4 bases from J, leaving 17 bases between. This CDR3 is built from 15 residues. In DNA, the CDR3 is TGTGCCAGCAGCCCACTACTACTAAGCGTAGAGACCCAGTACTTC. Its protein is CASSPLLLSVETQYF.

V is TRBV7-2 and J is TRBJ1-1; 9 nucleotides align to TRBD1. V lost 1 base and J lost 10; bases outside the gene matches: 13. This CDR3 contains 16 residues. Germline CDR1 is SGHTA and CDR2 is FQGNSA. In DNA form, the CDR3 reads TGTGCCAGCAGCTTAGGAGGGGCACAGGGGGCTTCGGGAGCTTTCTTT. The encoded protein is CASSLGGAQGASGAFF.

A remark on this clone: Other nucleotide sequences from this sample produce the same CDR3. The chain has TRBV3-1 (or the pseudogene TRBV3-2) and TRBJ1-1; D unresolved. The length of the CDR3 is 13 residues. CDR1 and CDR2 (germline): LGHDT, YNNKEL (reference sequence). V lost 4 bases to trimming and J lost 1 base, with 7 bases between them. The chain's CDR3 is CASSPRTNTEAFF. In DNA form, the CDR3 reads TGTGCCAGCAGCCCGCGAACGAACACTGAAGCTTTCTTT.

On this clone: A read error may produce the germline difference seen at one junction end. In nucleotides, the CDR3 is TGTGCCAGCAGCTCCGGTACCTATCATTCACCCCTCCACTTT. This encodes CASSSGTYHSPLHF. V gene TRBV7-9 combines with J gene TRBJ1-6; no firm D call. Germline values: CDR1 SEHNR, CDR2 FQNEAQ (reference sequence). The CDR3 is made up of 14 amino acids. Supplemented by reference TRBV7-9 and TRBJ1-6, the full variable domain reads DTGVSQNPRHKITKRGQNVTFRCDPISEHNRLYWYRQTLGQGPEFLTYFQNEAQLEKSRLLSDRFSAERPKGSFSTLEIQRTEQGDSAMYLCASSSGTYHSPLHFGNGTRLTVT.

The rearrangement uses TRBV19 and TRBJ2-5; TRBD1 agrees at 8 bases. CDR3 length: 15 residues. Trimming removed 7 bases from V and 5 bases from J; junction bases left unmatched: 12. Germline V gene lookup returns CDR1 LNHDA and CDR2 SQIVND (reference sequence). DNA of the CDR3: TGTGCCAGTACAACAGGACAGGGTCAAGGGGAGACCCAGTACTTC. This sequence encodes CASTTGQGQGETQYF.

This clone was seen a handful of times. The J gene is TRBJ1-2, the V gene TRBV3-1 (or the pseudogene TRBV3-2), with 9 bases identical to TRBD1. Per germline, CDR1 LGHDT and CDR2 YNNKEL (reference sequence). This CDR3 spans 16 amino acids. Trimming at V came to 3 bases and at J to 4 bases, leaving 9 bases not matched to a gene. The CDR3 DNA is TGTGCCAGCAGCCACCTCCGGGACAGGGTGGCCTATGGCTACACCTTC. It is translated as CASSHLRDRVAYGYTF.

The chain has TRBV11-2 and TRBJ2-5; no definite D call. CDR1 and CDR2 from the germline V gene are SGHAT and FQNNGV. This CDR3 is 14 amino acids long. V was shortened by 0 bases and J by 1 base, with 6 bases between the two germline ends. CDR3 sequence: CASSLDIPQETQYF. The CDR3 bases are TGTGCCAGCAGCTTAGATATTCCCCAAGAGACCCAGTACTTC.

This chain links TRBV5-4 with TRBJ2-3; 7 positions match TRBD1. Germline CDR1 is SGHNT and CDR2 is YYREEE (reference sequence). With V trimmed by 4 bases and J by 9 bases, 8 bases remained unmatched. The CDR3 is 13 residues long. The CDR3 DNA reads TGTGCCAGCAGCCCGAGCCGGGGACAGACGCAGTATTTT. Amino acids: CASSPSRGQTQYF.

V usage is TRBV4-3 and J usage is TRBJ2-7, with D possibly being TRBD2 (5 bases). Trimming cost V 0 bases and J 2 bases, with 11 bases left between them. Germline V gene sequence: CDR1 LGHNA, CDR2 YSLEER. The CDR3 extends over 15 amino acids. The CDR3 is CASSQETSGAYEQYF. The CDR3 DNA sequence: TGCGCCAGCAGCCAAGAAACTAGTGGAGCCTACGAGCAGTACTTC.

This clone was found a few times. This sequence joins TRBV28 and TRBJ1-6; tentatively, D is TRBD1 (5 bases). The length of the CDR3 is 15 residues. Per germline, CDR1 MDHEN and CDR2 SYDVKM. Trimming stripped 5 bases from V and 6 bases from J, with 14 bases between. CDR3 in amino acids: CASSPGGAFNSPLHF. CDR3 coding DNA: TGTGCCAGCAGTCCCGGAGGGGCATTTAATTCACCCCTCCACTTT.

The rearrangement links TRBV19 to TRBJ1-6; possibly TRBD1 for D (5 bases). Germline-derived CDR1 and CDR2 are LNHDA and SQIVND (reference sequence). The CDR3 loop spans 18 amino acids. Trimming removed 2 bases at V and 7 bases at J, with 21 bases between. The DNA of the CDR3 is TGTGCCAGTAGTATACAAGGTGTGAGGCAGGGTAACAATTCACCCCTCCACTTT. It specifies CASSIQGVRQGNNSPLHF.

The chain combines TRBV4-2 with TRBJ2-5, with 12 bases fitting TRBD2. V was pared by 0 bases and J by 2 bases, with 7 bases of the junction left unmatched. This CDR3 contains 18 residues. The germline V gene has CDR1 LGHNA and CDR2 YNFKEQ. CDR3 region: CASSQDLAGGPGQETQYF. The DNA for the CDR3 is TGTGCCAGCAGCCAAGATCTAGCGGGGGGGCCTGGGCAAGAGACCCAGTACTTC.

V usage is TRBV7-2 and J usage is TRBJ1-3, with D perhaps matching TRBD1 (5 bases). V lost 9 bases and J lost 1, with 13 bases in between. The length of the CDR3 is 14 residues. CDR1 SGHTA and CDR2 FQGNSA come from the germline V gene. The CDR3 spells CASGGVWSGNTIYF. The CDR3 coding sequence is TGTGCCAGTGGGGGGGTCTGGTCTGGAAACACCATATATTTT.

This clone was counted only a few times. The rearrangement uses TRBV7-9 and TRBJ1-1; D not resolved. V gave up 8 bases and J gave up 4 bases, with 11 bases separating them. This CDR3 comprises 12 residues. Germline values: CDR1 SEHNR, CDR2 FQNEAQ (reference sequence). The CDR3 protein is CASFSSSTEAFF. DNA of the CDR3: TGTGCCAGCTTTTCTTCGAGCACTGAAGCTTTCTTT. Combining the CDR3 with reference TRBV7-9 and TRBJ1-1 gives the whole variable domain DTGVSQNPRHKITKRGQNVTFRCDPISEHNRLYWYRQTLGQGPEFLTYFQNEAQLEKSRLLSDRFSAERPKGSFSTLEIQRTEQGDSAMYLCASFSSSTEAFFGQGTRLTVV.

V gene TRBV24-1 combines with J gene TRBJ2-1; the match to TRBD2 covers 9 bases. J lost 3 bases, V lost 1 base, and 6 bases had no gene match. Germline V gene data show CDR1 as KGHDR and CDR2 as SFDVKD. CDR3 length equals 17 residues. The CDR3 region is CATSDFGGGDYYNEQFF. Written as DNA, the CDR3 is TGTGCCACCAGTGATTTTGGCGGGGGGGACTACTACAATGAGCAGTTCTTC.

The rearrangement links TRBV5-6 to TRBJ1-3; a possible D gene is TRBD1 (6 bases). The germline gives CDR1 SGHDT, CDR2 YYEEEE. Between the trimmed V and J ends, which lost 4 bases and 4 bases, there was a span of 15 bases. CDR3 length: 15 amino acids. The CDR3 DNA sequence: TGTGCCAGCAGCCCCGCACCCGGGACAGGAAACACCATATATTTT. It yields the protein CASSPAPGTGNTIYF.

The chain couples TRBV9 to TRBJ2-1, with D tentatively TRBD2 (6 bases). The CDR3 contains 13 residues. Germline CDR1 SGDLS, CDR2 YYNGEE. V was pared by 3 bases and J by 9 bases, with 13 bases between. CDR3: CASSARPGGEQFF. CDR3 coding DNA: TGTGCCAGCAGCGCCCGACCCGGGGGTGAGCAGTTCTTC. Drawing the rest from reference TRBV9 and TRBJ2-1, the complete variable domain is DSGVTQTPKHLITATGQRVTLRCSPRSGDLSVYWYQQSLDQGLQFLIQYYNGEERAKGNILERFSAQQFPDLHSELNLSSLELGDSALYFCASSARPGGEQFFGPGTRLTVL.

This chain connects TRBV20-1 to TRBJ2-7; 9 nucleotides line up with TRBD1. V dropped 3 bases and J dropped 4; count of bases not matched to a gene: 10. The CDR3 totals 15 residues. Germline V CDR1 and CDR2: DFQATT, SNEGSKA (reference sequence). CDR3 region: CSASAPGTGSYEQYF. CDR3 DNA sequence: TGCAGTGCTAGTGCCCCCGGGACAGGGTCGTACGAGCAGTACTTC.

The rearrangement joins TRBV7-6 to TRBJ2-1; 7 nucleotides line up with TRBD2. This CDR3 region has 14 residues. Germline CDR1 reads SGHVS; CDR2 reads FNYEAQ. The trim removed 1 base at V and 6 bases at J, leaving 3 bases unmatched. The CDR3 DNA follows: TGTGCCAGCAGCTTAGGACAGCGGGGCAATGAGCAGTTCTTC. Protein: CASSLGQRGNEQFF.

As regards this clone: Distinct nucleotide sequences in the sample also encode this CDR3. V usage is TRBV9 and J usage is TRBJ1-1, with TRBD1 matching 8 bases. This CDR3 spans 15 amino acids. After removal of 0 bases from V and 0 bases from J, the junction contained 1 base not matched to a gene. CDR1 is SGDLS and CDR2 is YYNGEE in the germline V gene. Written as DNA, the CDR3 is TGTGCCAGCAGCGTAGGGGACAGGTTGAACACTGAAGCTTTCTTT. The encoded protein is CASSVGDRLNTEAFF.

This sequence joins TRBV28 and TRBJ2-3; D perhaps matches TRBD2 (6 bases). The V end lost 8 bases, the J end lost 0 bases, and 12 bases lay between the germline ends. The germline V gene has CDR1 MDHEN and CDR2 SYDVKM. The CDR3 totals 14 residues. CDR3 residues: CASVEGTSTDTQYF. CDR3 nucleotides: TGTGCCAGCGTCGAGGGGACTAGCACAGATACGCAGTATTTT.

This clone came up a few times. The J gene is TRBJ2-7, the V gene TRBV2, with 8 nucleotides matching TRBD1. CDR3 size: 14 residues. CDR1 is SNHLY and CDR2 is FYNNEI in the germline V gene. Germline trimming cut 6 bases from V and 0 bases from J; bases unmatched to any gene: 4. The CDR3 nucleotides are TGTGCCAGCAGCAACAGGGGGAGCTCCTACGAGCAGTACTTC. It yields the protein CASSNRGSSYEQYF.

The rearrangement uses TRBV6-5 and TRBJ1-2; D gene uncertain. CDR3 length: 12 residues. Germline values: CDR1 MNHEY, CDR2 SVGAGI. Trimming removed 3 bases from V and 5 bases from J, with 7 bases in between. The CDR3: CASSYRGYGYTF. CDR3 bases: TGTGCCAGCAGTTATCGAGGGTATGGCTACACCTTC.

This clone has a handful of counts. The CDR3 sequence: CASSPSGTGFGYTF. The CDR3 DNA follows: TGTGCCAGCAGTCCGTCCGGGACAGGGTTTGGCTACACCTTC. The V and J genes are TRBV5-4 and TRBJ1-2; 9 bases are shared with TRBD1. Germline CDR1 reads SGHNT; CDR2 reads YYREEE (reference sequence). The CDR3 spans 14 residues. Trimming removed 5 bases from V and 7 bases from J; junction bases left unmatched: 9.